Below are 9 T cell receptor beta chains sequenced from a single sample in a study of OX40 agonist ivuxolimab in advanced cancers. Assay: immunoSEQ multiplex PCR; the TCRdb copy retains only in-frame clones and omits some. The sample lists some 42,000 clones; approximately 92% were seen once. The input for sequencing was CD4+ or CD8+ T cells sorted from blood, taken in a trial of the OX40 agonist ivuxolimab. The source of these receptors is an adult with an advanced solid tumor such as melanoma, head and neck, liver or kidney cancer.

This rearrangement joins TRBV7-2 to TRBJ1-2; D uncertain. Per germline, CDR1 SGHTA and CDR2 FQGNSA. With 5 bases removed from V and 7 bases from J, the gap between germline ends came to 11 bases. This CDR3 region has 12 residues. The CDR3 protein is CASSPTWGGYTF. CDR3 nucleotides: TGTGCCAGCAGCCCGACGTGGGGTGGCTACACCTTC.

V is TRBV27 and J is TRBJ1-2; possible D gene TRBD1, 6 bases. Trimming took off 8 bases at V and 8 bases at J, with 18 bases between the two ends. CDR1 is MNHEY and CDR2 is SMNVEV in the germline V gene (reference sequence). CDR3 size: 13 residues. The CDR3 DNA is TGTGCCAGCCGCCTGGGGGGGGGCGGCGGCTACACCTTC. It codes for CASRLGGGGGYTF.

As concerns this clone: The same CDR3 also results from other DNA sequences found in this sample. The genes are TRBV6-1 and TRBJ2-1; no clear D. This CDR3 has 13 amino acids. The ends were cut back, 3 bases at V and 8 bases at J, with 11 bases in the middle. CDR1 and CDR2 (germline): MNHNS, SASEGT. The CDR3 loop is CASSELGWDEQFF. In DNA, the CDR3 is TGTGCCAGCAGTGAGCTAGGGTGGGATGAGCAGTTCTTC.

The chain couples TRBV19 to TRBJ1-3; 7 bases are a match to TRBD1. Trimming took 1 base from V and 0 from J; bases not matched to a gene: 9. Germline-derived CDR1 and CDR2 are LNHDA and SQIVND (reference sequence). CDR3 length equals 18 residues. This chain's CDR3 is CASSIGGTASNSGNTIYF. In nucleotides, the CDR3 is TGTGCCAGTAGTATAGGGGGGACAGCGTCCAACTCTGGAAACACCATATATTTT.

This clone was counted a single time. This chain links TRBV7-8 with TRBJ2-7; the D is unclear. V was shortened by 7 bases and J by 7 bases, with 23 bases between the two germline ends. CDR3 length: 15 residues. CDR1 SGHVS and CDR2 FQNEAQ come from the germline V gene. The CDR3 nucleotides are TGTGCCAGCACCCTAGTGGCGGCGGCTTTCGATGAGCAGTACTTC. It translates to CASTLVAAAFDEQYF.

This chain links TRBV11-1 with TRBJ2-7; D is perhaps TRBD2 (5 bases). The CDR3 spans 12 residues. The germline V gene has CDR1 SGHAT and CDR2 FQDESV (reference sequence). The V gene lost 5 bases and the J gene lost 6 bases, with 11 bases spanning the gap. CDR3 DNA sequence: TGTGCCAGCAGCCGCGAAACTAGCGAGCAGTACTTC. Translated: CASSRETSEQYF.

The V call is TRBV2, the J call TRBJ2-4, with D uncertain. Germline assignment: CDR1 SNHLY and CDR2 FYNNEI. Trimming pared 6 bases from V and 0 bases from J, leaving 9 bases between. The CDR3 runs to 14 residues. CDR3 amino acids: CASRKQIAKNIQYF. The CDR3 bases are TGTGCCAGCAGGAAACAGATAGCCAAAAACATTCAGTACTTC.

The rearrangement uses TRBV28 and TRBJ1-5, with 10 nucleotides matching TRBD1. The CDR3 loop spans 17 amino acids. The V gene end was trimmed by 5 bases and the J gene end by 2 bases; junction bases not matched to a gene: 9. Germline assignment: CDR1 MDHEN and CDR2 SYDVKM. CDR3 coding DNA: TGTGCCAGCAGTAGGGGGACAGGGGACTATCGCAATCAGCCCCAGCATTTT. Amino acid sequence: CASSRGTGDYRNQPQHF.

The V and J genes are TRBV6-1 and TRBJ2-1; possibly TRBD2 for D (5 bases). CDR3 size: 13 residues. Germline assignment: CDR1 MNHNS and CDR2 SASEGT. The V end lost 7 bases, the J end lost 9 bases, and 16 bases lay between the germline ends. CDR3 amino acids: CASIGRSEGEQFF. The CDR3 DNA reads TGTGCCAGCATAGGGAGAAGCGAGGGTGAGCAGTTCTTC.